Given below is one T cell receptor (beta chain) in context. Antigen: not known. This specimen includes other DNA sequences encoding the same CDR3. The CDR3 spans 14 residues. The V end was cut by 2 bases, the J end by 0 bases, with 8 bases between. Germline values: CDR1 SNHLY, CDR2 FYNNEI. Expressed TCRB transcripts got sequenced, as all isolated RNA was reverse transcribed. Sequencing used immunoSEQ multiplex PCR; TCRdb keeps in-frame clones, though not all of them. The repertoire has about 650,000 clones, approximately 13% of them found once; the top ten carry more than 0.1%. The data originate from a study of beta chain features in type 1 diabetes. General observations from the study: Patients with Type 1 diabetes showed moderately but significantly shorter TCRB CDR3s in all four CD4+ subsets.

J is TRBJ2-7 and V is TRBV2; TRBD1 is a possible D gene (5 bases). The clonotype comes from a man aged 25 to 40 with type 1 diabetes. The sample was naive CD4+ T cells from blood. The CDR3 coding sequence is TGTGCCAGCAGTGAACAGGGAAGCTCCTACGAGCAGTACTTC. Translation gives CASSEQGSSYEQYF.